What follows are 31 T cell receptor beta chains derived from one specimen sequenced in a study of radiotherapy plus CTLA-4 blockade in lung cancer. Sequencing used immunoSEQ multiplex PCR; TCRdb keeps in-frame clones, though not all of them. The sample holds roughly 80,000 clones, over 65% seen once. This sample comprised peripheral blood, obtained from a patient treated with radiotherapy plus ipilimumab. All receptors derive from a human donor with non-small cell lung cancer whose response to radiotherapy plus ipilimumab could not be evaluated.

V usage is TRBV5-1 and J usage is TRBJ2-7; D is undetermined. Germline assignment: CDR1 SGHRS and CDR2 YFSETQ. Trimming took off 0 bases at V and 3 bases at J, with 7 bases between the two ends. The CDR3 covers 13 residues. This CDR3 reads CASSLGRNYEQYF. CDR3 in DNA: TGCGCCAGCAGCTTGGGCAGGAACTACGAGCAGTACTTC.

The J gene is TRBJ1-2, the V gene TRBV5-1, with TRBD1 matching over 8 bases. Germline V gives CDR1 SGHRS, CDR2 YFSETQ. This CDR3 is 16 amino acids long. The trim removed 3 bases at V and 5 bases at J, leaving 12 bases unmatched. CDR3 protein: CASSYNDAGGGYGYTF. The DNA for the CDR3 is TGCGCCAGCAGCTACAATGACGCAGGGGGCGGATATGGCTACACCTTC.

Only a few counts were recorded for this clone. The chain has TRBV28 and TRBJ1-2; D not resolved. Germline V lookup: CDR1 MDHEN, CDR2 SYDVKM. Trimming shortened V by 11 bases and J by 2 bases, and 15 bases separated the two germline ends. The CDR3 consists of 13 residues. CDR3 in amino acids: CASSLRRNYGYTF. The DNA of the CDR3 is TGTGCCTCAAGTTTGCGGCGGAACTATGGCTACACCTTC.

The sample holds many counts of this clone. Other DNA sequences of this sample code for an identical CDR3. The chain employs TRBV5-1 and TRBJ1-1, with a weak D call TRBD1 (6 bases). The CDR3 loop spans 15 amino acids. Per the germline V gene, CDR1 is SGHRS and CDR2 is YFSETQ. The germline V and J ends were trimmed by 1 base and 3 bases, with 13 bases remaining between them. CDR3 residues: CASSLNGGSDTEAFF. For the CDR3, the DNA is TGCGCCAGCAGCTTGAATGGGGGCTCGGACACTGAAGCTTTCTTT.

The chain couples TRBV9 to TRBJ1-1; D gene unclear. The CDR3 runs 12 residues. V was clipped by 7 bases and J by 8 bases, with 15 bases between them. Looked up from germline, CDR1 is SGDLS and CDR2 is YYNGEE. CDR3 bases: TGTGCCAGCCGCGGGGAGCGGTTGGAAGCTTTCTTT. It translates to CASRGERLEAFF.

V and J are TRBV30 and TRBJ1-1; tentative D call: TRBD1 (6 bases). The CDR3 sequence is 14 residues long. Germline CDR1 and CDR2: GTSNPN and SVGIG (reference sequence). V lost 7 bases, J lost 5 bases, and 20 bases lay in between. In DNA form, the CDR3 reads TGTGCCTTGACAGAAGGGGGGGCCGTGACTGAAGCTTTCTTT. Its translation is CALTEGGAVTEAFF.

The rearrangement uses TRBV7-9 and TRBJ2-3; TRBD2 aligns across 8 bases. Germline V CDR1 and CDR2: SEHNR, FQNEAQ (reference sequence). This CDR3 spans 14 amino acids. J gave up 2 bases and V 5 bases, and 3 bases lay outside the gene matches. CDR3 protein: CASSPSGFTDTQYF. The CDR3 DNA sequence: TGTGCCAGCAGCCCTAGCGGGTTCACAGATACGCAGTATTTT.

The gene calls are TRBV4-3 and TRBJ1-6; no definite D call. V lost 0 bases and J 9 bases, leaving 15 bases between the germline ends. The CDR3 covers 16 residues. Germline values: CDR1 LGHNA, CDR2 YSLEER. The CDR3 DNA follows: TGCGCCAGCAGCCAAGATTACGGGTTTGAGATTTCACCCCTCCACTTT. Encoded protein: CASSQDYGFEISPLHF.

The chain has TRBV7-8 and TRBJ2-4; D remains ambiguous. The CDR3 length is 14 residues. Germline CDR1 SGHVS, CDR2 FQNEAQ. The ends were cut back, 5 bases at V and 8 bases at J, with 16 bases in the middle. The CDR3 DNA sequence: TGTGCCAGCAGCCGTGGTCCCTCGGCGGACATTCAGTACTTC. Its translation: CASSRGPSADIQYF. Together with reference TRBV7-8 and TRBJ2-4, the CDR3 gives the full variable domain: GAGVSQSPRYKVAKRGQDVALRCDPISGHVSLFWYQQALGQGPEFLTYFQNEAQLDKSGLPSDRFFAERPEGSVSTLKIQRTQQEDSAVYLCASSRGPSADIQYFGAGTRLSVL.

The chain links TRBV10-2 to TRBJ1-1, with D possibly being TRBD1 (5 bases). Germline CDR1 is WSHSY and CDR2 is SAAADI. The V end was cut by 8 bases, the J end by 5 bases, with 18 bases between. The CDR3 is 14 residues long. The CDR3 nucleotides read TGCGCCAGCGGGACTGTACTGGGGGGAACTGAAGCTTTCTTT. This encodes CASGTVLGGTEAFF.

The rearrangement uses TRBV4-3 and TRBJ2-1; TRBD2 aligns across 7 bases. Germline CDR1 and CDR2: LGHNA and YSLEER. The CDR3 is made up of 19 amino acids. Unmatched junction bases numbered 17, after V lost 0 bases and J lost 6 bases. The CDR3 DNA sequence: TGCGCCAGCAGCCAAGACTTGGCGCCGGGCGGGGGTCTAAGCAATGAGCAGTTCTTC. Protein: CASSQDLAPGGGLSNEQFF.

The gene calls are TRBV5-1 and TRBJ2-7; weak D call: TRBD2 (7 bases). Germline loops: CDR1 SGHRS, CDR2 YFSETQ. The CDR3 covers 13 residues. Trimming removed 2 bases from V and 7 bases from J, with 13 bases in between. The DNA of the CDR3 is TGCGCCAGCAGCTTCGAGGGGGGGGTGGAGCAGTACTTC. Translating it yields CASSFEGGVEQYF.

The rearrangement uses TRBV11-1 and TRBJ1-1, with 7 bases identical to TRBD1. CDR1 and CDR2 from the germline V gene are SGHAT and FQDESV (reference sequence). Trimming took 3 bases from V and 8 from J; bases not matched to a gene: 6. The length of the CDR3 is 13 residues. The CDR3 protein is CASSFTGDREAFF. In DNA, the CDR3 is TGTGCCAGCAGCTTCACGGGGGACAGAGAAGCTTTCTTT. The full variable domain, its missing parts supplied by reference TRBV11-1 and TRBJ1-1, is EAEVAQSPRYKITEKSQAVAFWCDPISGHATLYWYRQILGQGPELLVQFQDESVVDDSQLPKDRFSAERLKGVDSTLKIQPAELGDSAMYLCASSFTGDREAFFGQGTRLTVV.

The V call is TRBV2, the J call TRBJ2-1; 7 nucleotides match TRBD2. The germline V gene encodes CDR1 SNHLY and CDR2 FYNNEI. With 7 bases clipped from V and 4 bases from J, the junction kept 4 bases outside the gene matches. CDR3 length equals 13 residues. The CDR3, as DNA: TGTGCCAGCAACAGCGGGAAGTACAATGAGCAGTTCTTC. Protein: CASNSGKYNEQFF.

The rearrangement joins TRBV19 to TRBJ1-1; 9 positions agree with TRBD1. The CDR3 extends over 15 amino acids. After removal of 4 bases from V and 5 bases from J, the junction contained 8 bases not matched to a gene. Germline assignment: CDR1 LNHDA and CDR2 SQIVND (reference sequence). This CDR3 is CASSRRQGGDTEAFF. For the CDR3, the DNA is TGTGCCAGTAGTAGGCGACAGGGGGGAGATACTGAAGCTTTCTTT.

The chain has TRBV11-2 and TRBJ2-7, with D uncertain. V was clipped by 3 bases and J by 5 bases, with 8 bases between them. CDR1 is SGHAT and CDR2 is FQNNGV in the germline V gene. CDR3 size: 12 residues. The CDR3 DNA is TGTGCCAGCAGCTTCATGACTCACGAGCAGTACTTC. It yields the protein CASSFMTHEQYF.

This clone was seen just once. The gene calls are TRBV2 and TRBJ1-2; TRBD1 might be the D (5 bases). The V end was cut by 6 bases, the J end by 1 base, with 6 bases between. CDR1 is SNHLY and CDR2 is FYNNEI in the germline V gene. The CDR3 totals 12 residues. The CDR3 is CASRGDNYGYTF. The CDR3 DNA sequence: TGTGCCAGCAGAGGGGATAACTATGGCTACACCTTC. Filled out from reference TRBV2 and TRBJ1-2, the complete variable domain reads EPEVTQTPSHQVTQMGQEVILRCVPISNHLYFYWYRQILGQKVEFLVSFYNNEISEKSEIFDDQFSVERPDGSNFTLKIRSTKLEDSAMYFCASRGDNYGYTFGSGTRLTVV.

The gene calls are TRBV11-2 and TRBJ2-5, with TRBD1 identical over 7 bases. The CDR3 sequence is 15 residues long. Trimming removed 2 bases from V and 5 bases from J; junction bases left unmatched: 8. Germline V gives CDR1 SGHAT, CDR2 FQNNGV. CDR3 protein: CASSLQGTVYETQYF. Here the CDR3 DNA reads TGTGCCAGCAGCTTACAGGGGACAGTCTACGAGACCCAGTACTTC.

The V gene is TRBV5-6, the J gene TRBJ1-2; D unclear. The V gene's germline CDR1 is SGHDT and CDR2 YYEEEE. V lost 4 bases, J lost 4 bases, and 5 bases lay in between. This CDR3 has 11 amino acids. CDR3: CASSIGYGYTF. The CDR3 DNA reads TGTGCCAGCAGCATCGGCTATGGCTACACCTTC.

The chain joins TRBV12-5 to TRBJ2-2; tentative D call: TRBD1 (6 bases). Germline V CDR1 and CDR2: LGHNT, FRNRAP. Trimming shortened V by 0 bases and J by 4 bases, and 12 bases separated the two germline ends. CDR3 length: 16 residues. CDR3: CASGLVAGALTGELFF. The DNA of the CDR3 is TGTGCTAGTGGTTTGGTGGCAGGGGCGCTCACCGGGGAGCTGTTTTTT.

The V and J genes are TRBV30 and TRBJ2-5; a possible D gene is TRBD1 (6 bases). V lost 2 bases to trimming and J lost 4 bases, with 17 bases between them. The CDR3 runs to 15 residues. Per the germline V gene, CDR1 is GTSNPN and CDR2 is SVGIG (reference sequence). Here the CDR3 reads CAWSPGTPDAETQYF. The CDR3, as DNA: TGTGCCTGGAGTCCTGGGACACCGGATGCAGAGACCCAGTACTTC.

The V and J genes are TRBV7-3 and TRBJ2-3; TRBD2 matches 10 bases. The CDR3 runs 17 residues. V dropped 1 base and J dropped 6; count of bases not matched to a gene: 10. Germline CDR1 is SGHTA and CDR2 is FQGTGA. In DNA, the CDR3 is TGTGCCAGCAGCTTAAACCGGCCAGCGGGAGGGGGTGATACGCAGTATTTT. Protein: CASSLNRPAGGGDTQYF.

This clone was seen a single time. The chain employs TRBV7-3 and TRBJ1-6; 10 nucleotides match TRBD1. CDR1 SGHTA and CDR2 FQGTGA come from the germline V gene. The J segment lost 7 bases and the V segment lost 4 bases, leaving 1 base of the junction unmatched. The CDR3 is 14 residues long. The CDR3, as DNA: TGTGCCAGCAGCTCGGGACAGGGGAATTCACCCCTCCACTTT. Translation gives CASSSGQGNSPLHF.

In nucleotides, the CDR3 is TGTGCCAGCTCGGACAGGCGGGGAAACACCATATATTTT. The encoded protein is CASSDRRGNTIYF. The J gene is TRBJ1-3, the V gene TRBV19, with 7 positions matching TRBD1. CDR3 length equals 13 residues. Germline V gives CDR1 LNHDA, CDR2 SQIVND (reference sequence). V gave up 9 bases and J gave up 4 bases; unmatched junction bases: 6.

This clone occurred once. The J gene is TRBJ1-2, the V gene TRBV11-3; no reliable D call. Germline V lookup: CDR1 SGHNT, CDR2 YENEEA. This CDR3 is built from 14 residues. Trimming took 3 bases from V and 1 from J, leaving 9 bases between them. The CDR3 protein is CASSFRSGNYGYTF. The CDR3 nucleotides are TGTGCCAGCAGCTTTCGTTCCGGTAACTATGGCTACACCTTC.

V and J are TRBV5-6 and TRBJ2-7, with TRBD2 as a possible D gene (6 bases). The V end lost 0 bases, the J end lost 2 bases, and 12 bases lay between the germline ends. Looked up from germline, CDR1 is SGHDT and CDR2 is YYEEEE. This CDR3 contains 15 residues. The CDR3 reads CASSLVPGETYEQYF. The CDR3, as DNA: TGTGCCAGCAGCTTGGTACCGGGAGAGACCTACGAGCAGTACTTC.

A single count supports this clone. The chain has TRBV28 and TRBJ2-2; the match to TRBD1 covers 8 bases. The CDR3 totals 16 residues. Germline lookup yields CDR1 MDHEN and CDR2 SYDVKM. V trimming: 5 bases; J trimming: 4 bases; junction bases outside the gene matches: 9. CDR3 protein: CASSVGQGRGTGELFF. The CDR3 coding sequence is TGTGCCAGCAGTGTCGGACAGGGTCGCGGCACCGGGGAGCTGTTTTTT.

The gene calls are TRBV5-1 and TRBJ1-2; 11 nucleotides align to TRBD1. This CDR3 is 17 amino acids long. V lost 3 bases and J lost 10; bases outside the gene matches: 17. CDR1 SGHRS and CDR2 YFSETQ come from the germline V gene. The CDR3, as DNA: TGCGCCAGCAGCTATGCCGGACAGGGGGCGCAGGAGGGTGACTACACCTTC. It encodes CASSYAGQGAQEGDYTF. Complete variable domain (other parts from reference TRBV5-1 and TRBJ1-2): KAGVTQTPRYLIKTRGQQVTLSCSPISGHRSVSWYQQTPGQGLQFLFEYFSETQRNKGNFPGRFSGRQFSNSRSEMNVSTLELGDSALYLCASSYAGQGAQEGDYTFGSGTRLTVV.

The rearrangement uses TRBV29-1 and TRBJ2-5; 9 nucleotides align to TRBD1. The CDR3 length is 15 residues. V lost 0 bases to trimming and J lost 5 bases; unmatched junction nucleotides: 7. CDR1 SQVTM and CDR2 ANQGSEA come from the germline V gene. The CDR3 protein is CSVEEIGTGRETQYF. CDR3 coding DNA: TGCAGCGTTGAAGAAATTGGGACAGGGAGGGAGACCCAGTACTTC.

J is TRBJ1-2 and V is TRBV6-5; no reliable D call. CDR1 and CDR2 (germline): MNHEY, SVGAGI. With 5 bases removed from V and 9 bases from J, the gap between germline ends came to 19 bases. The CDR3 contains 14 residues. The chain's CDR3 is CASSPPGGYDRYTF. In DNA form, the CDR3 reads TGTGCCAGCAGTCCGCCAGGAGGGTATGATCGCTACACCTTC.

The CDR3 loop reads CASSPAPYRGTGRGNTIYF. The CDR3 DNA reads as TGTGCCAGCAGCCCCGCCCCTTACAGGGGAACAGGGAGAGGAAACACCATATATTTT. The V call is TRBV7-2, the J call TRBJ1-3, with 7 bases matching TRBD1. The CDR3 loop spans 19 amino acids. In germline, CDR1 is SGHTA, CDR2 FQGNSA. The trim removed 5 bases at V and 4 bases at J, leaving 20 bases unmatched.